The 32 T cell receptor beta chains in this list originate from one sample, sequenced in a study of cytomegalovirus exposure and HLA in healthy donors. Vbeta (60) and Jbeta (13) primers were used in the PCR. TCRdb's copy holds only in-frame clones and misses some; the assay was immunoSEQ multiplex PCR. The data contain about 96,000 clones, 65% to 85% of them singletons. Material: PBMCs. The receptors come from a female donor in good health and CMV-seropositive.

The gene calls are TRBV5-4 and TRBJ1-1; the D is unclear. The V end lost 0 bases, the J end lost 4 bases, and 16 bases lay between the germline ends. The CDR3 loop spans 16 amino acids. Germline assignment: CDR1 SGHNT and CDR2 YYREEE (reference sequence). DNA of the CDR3: TGTGCCAGCAGCTTGGCTCGGGGAGGCGGGAGCACTGAAGCTTTCTTT. Protein sequence: CASSLARGGGSTEAFF. The full variable domain, in which reference TRBV5-4 and TRBJ1-1 provide the parts outside the CDR3, is ETGVTQSPTHLIKTRGQQVTLRCSSQSGHNTVSWYQQALGQGPQFIFQYYREEENGRGNFPPRFSGLQFPNYSSELNVNALELDDSALYLCASSLARGGGSTEAFFGQGTRLTVV.

This clone was found once. The CDR3 DNA sequence: TGTGCCAGCAGTGTAGCGGAGGCAGATACGCAGTATTTT. It specifies CASSVAEADTQYF. V is TRBV6-4 and J is TRBJ2-3, with D maybe TRBD2 (6 bases). CDR3 length equals 13 residues. CDR1 MRHNA and CDR2 SNTAGT come from the germline V gene. The germline V and J ends were trimmed by 4 bases and 4 bases, with 9 bases remaining between them.

V and J are TRBV5-1 and TRBJ1-5, with D possibly being TRBD1 (6 bases). The CDR3 contains 14 residues. Germline loops: CDR1 SGHRS, CDR2 YFSETQ. V lost 0 bases, J lost 7 bases, and 11 bases lay in between. The CDR3 reads CASSLEGGSQPQHF. CDR3 DNA sequence: TGCGCCAGCAGCTTGGAGGGGGGGAGCCAGCCCCAGCATTTT.

The chain has TRBV29-1 and TRBJ2-7; tentative D call: TRBD1 (6 bases). With 6 bases removed from V and 4 bases from J, the gap between germline ends came to 16 bases. This CDR3 region has 13 residues. Germline V gene lookup returns CDR1 SQVTM and CDR2 ANQGSEA. As DNA, the CDR3 is TGCAGCGTGACCGGGACAAGGGTATACGAGCAGTACTTC. Translating gives CSVTGTRVYEQYF.

The rearrangement uses TRBV5-1 and TRBJ1-4, with D tentatively TRBD1 (6 bases). This CDR3 has 17 residues. The germline CDR1 and CDR2 sequences are SGHRS and YFSETQ. V was cut by 1 base and J by 0 bases, with 13 bases left in between. The CDR3: CASSLLQGRATNEKLFF. The CDR3 DNA sequence: TGCGCCAGCAGCTTGCTCCAGGGGCGAGCAACTAATGAAAAACTGTTTTTT.

V and J are TRBV7-2 and TRBJ2-7; 8 bases are shared with TRBD1. The CDR3 length is 14 residues. Germline lookup yields CDR1 SGHTA and CDR2 FQGNSA. The V and J ends lost 4 bases and 5 bases, in that order; junction bases with no gene match: 7. CDR3 bases: TGTGCCAGCAGCTCCGGACAGGGTACCCACGAGCAGTACTTC. It specifies CASSSGQGTHEQYF. The variable domain in full, completed from reference TRBV7-2 and TRBJ2-7, reads GAGVSQSPSNKVTEKGKDVELRCDPISGHTALYWYRQSLGQGLEFLIYFQGNSAPDKSGLPSDRFSAERTGGSVSTLTIQRTQQEDSAVYLCASSSGQGTHEQYFGPGTRLTVT.

The chain is built from TRBV12-2 and TRBJ1-3. TRBV12-2 is a pseudogene locus. The CDR3 runs to 15 residues. The CDR3 DNA sequence: TGTGCAAGTCGCCGAAGGGACTCCTCTGGAAACACCATATATTTT. Residues: CASRRRDSSGNTIYF.

The V gene is TRBV7-9, the J gene TRBJ2-5; D not resolved. The CDR3 length is 13 residues. Germline loops: CDR1 SEHNR, CDR2 FQNEAQ (reference sequence). Deletions cut 7 bases from V and 0 bases from J, with 9 bases between. The CDR3 loop is CASTHRYQETQYF. CDR3 bases: TGTGCCAGCACCCATCGGTACCAAGAGACCCAGTACTTC.

This chain uses TRBV2 with TRBJ2-5, with D possibly being TRBD1 (5 bases). The CDR3 totals 12 residues. Trimming took 6 bases from V and 6 from J, leaving 11 bases between them. CDR1 is SNHLY, CDR2 FYNNEI, per germline. DNA of the CDR3: TGTGCCAGCAGATGGACACCCCAGACCCAGTACTTC. Residues: CASRWTPQTQYF.

The chain joins TRBV5-1 to TRBJ1-2; D gene ambiguous. The CDR3 has 14 amino acids. The V end lost 8 bases, the J end lost 0 bases, and 14 bases lay between the germline ends. CDR1 and CDR2 from the germline V gene are SGHRS and YFSETQ. The CDR3 loop is CASSTRVSNYGYTF. The CDR3 nucleotides are TGCGCCAGTTCGACGAGGGTATCTAACTATGGCTACACCTTC. Looking up the rest from reference TRBV5-1 and TRBJ1-2 gives the full variable domain: KAGVTQTPRYLIKTRGQQVTLSCSPISGHRSVSWYQQTPGQGLQFLFEYFSETQRNKGNFPGRFSGRQFSNSRSEMNVSTLELGDSALYLCASSTRVSNYGYTFGSGTRLTVV.

In regard to this clone: The sample contains more than one DNA sequence encoding this CDR3. The rearrangement uses TRBV10-3 and TRBJ1-1, with D unresolved. The CDR3 totals 11 residues. Trimming took 4 bases from V and 3 from J, leaving 3 bases between them. The germline V gene encodes CDR1 ENHRY and CDR2 SYGVKD. For the CDR3, the DNA is TGTGCCATCAGTGCGGACACTGAAGCTTTCTTT. Translating it yields CAISADTEAFF.

This clone appeared a single time. This sequence joins TRBV6-5 and TRBJ2-7; TRBD1 matches at 9 bases. With 1 base clipped from V and 6 bases from J, the junction kept 1 base outside the gene matches. This CDR3 is 13 amino acids long. Per the germline V gene, CDR1 is MNHEY and CDR2 is SVGAGI. The CDR3 loop is CASSYLDRGEQYF. The DNA of the CDR3 is TGTGCCAGCAGTTACTTGGACAGGGGCGAGCAGTACTTC.

The rearrangement joins TRBV27 to TRBJ2-5, with a possible D match to TRBD1 (5 bases). V was shortened by 3 bases and J by 4 bases, with 9 bases between the two germline ends. Germline lookup yields CDR1 MNHEY and CDR2 SMNVEV (reference sequence). The CDR3 spans 13 residues. In DNA, the CDR3 is TGTGCCAGCAGTTTTGGGGCGGTAGAGACCCAGTACTTC. This translates into CASSFGAVETQYF.

This chain joins TRBV5-8 and TRBJ2-1, with unresolved D. CDR1 is SGHTS and CDR2 is YDEGEE in the germline V gene. This CDR3 spans 14 amino acids. Trimming shortened V by 6 bases and J by 4 bases, and 14 bases separated the two germline ends. CDR3 bases: TGTGCCAGCAACCCCCAAGTGCGGTACAATGAGCAGTTCTTC. It encodes CASNPQVRYNEQFF.

This chain connects TRBV11-3 to TRBJ2-1, with TRBD2 matching over 10 bases. V dropped 5 bases and J dropped 2; count of bases not matched to a gene: 3. CDR1 is SGHNT, CDR2 YENEEA, per germline. This CDR3 spans 15 amino acids. The CDR3 loop reads CASSKLAGPYNEQFF. CDR3 coding DNA: TGTGCCAGCAGCAAACTAGCGGGGCCCTACAATGAGCAGTTCTTC.

The chain is built from TRBV4-2 and TRBJ2-2, with 8 bases matching TRBD2. Trimming took 4 bases from V and 8 from J; bases not matched to a gene: 15. The CDR3 sequence is 17 residues long. Per the germline V gene, CDR1 is LGHNA and CDR2 is YNFKEQ. This chain's CDR3 is CASSPRGSGSYGGELFF. The DNA of the CDR3 is TGTGCCAGCAGCCCCCGGGGCAGCGGGAGTTATGGAGGGGAGCTGTTTTTT.

V is TRBV11-2 and J is TRBJ2-1; D not resolved. The CDR3 runs to 14 residues. Germline CDR1 and CDR2: SGHAT and FQNNGV. With 4 bases removed from V and 7 bases from J, the gap between germline ends came to 14 bases. The CDR3 nucleotides are TGTGCCAGCAGCTCCAATCAGAGGCGGAATGAGCAGTTCTTC. Amino acid sequence: CASSSNQRRNEQFF.

This clone was found a few times. The chain joins TRBV6-1 to TRBJ1-5; no clear D. Deletions cut 4 bases from V and 16 bases from J, with 11 bases between. The germline gives CDR1 MNHNS, CDR2 SASEGT. The length of the CDR3 is 10 residues. The CDR3 DNA reads TGTGCCAGCAGTGTAGCCCTGCGACATTTT. It translates to CASSVALRHF.

This chain connects TRBV11-2 to TRBJ2-1; possible D gene TRBD1, 5 bases. This CDR3 contains 13 residues. Deletions cut 0 bases from V and 6 bases from J, with 6 bases between. The germline CDR1 and CDR2 sequences are SGHAT and FQNNGV. In DNA form, the CDR3 reads TGTGCCAGCAGCTTAGAAAGGGGCAATGAGCAGTTCTTC. Translation: CASSLERGNEQFF. Complete variable domain (other parts from reference TRBV11-2 and TRBJ2-1): EAGVAQSPRYKIIEKRQSVAFWCNPISGHATLYWYQQILGQGPKLLIQFQNNGVVDDSQLPKDRFSAERLKGVDSTLKIQPAKLEDSAVYLCASSLERGNEQFFGPGTRLTVL.

The genes are TRBV7-2 and TRBJ2-1; D uncertain. There are 12 residues in the CDR3. CDR1 is SGHTA and CDR2 is FQGNSA in the germline V gene. Between the trimmed V and J ends, which lost 5 bases and 3 bases, there was a span of 5 bases. CDR3 sequence: CASSPIYNEQFF. In DNA, the CDR3 is TGTGCCAGCAGCCCTATCTACAATGAGCAGTTCTTC.

This clone was detected once. The rearrangement uses TRBV6-5 and TRBJ2-7, with 9 nucleotides matching TRBD1. The CDR3 contains 14 residues. V lost 0 bases and J lost 6; bases outside the gene matches: 3. Germline V CDR1 and CDR2: MNHEY, SVGAGI. In DNA, the CDR3 is TGTGCCAGCAGTTACTCGACAGGGGGACGCGAGCAGTACTTC. This encodes CASSYSTGGREQYF.

The rearrangement uses TRBV5-1 and TRBJ2-2; D remains unclear. Deletions cut 2 bases from V and 1 base from J, with 9 bases between. Germline V gene sequence: CDR1 SGHRS, CDR2 YFSETQ. This CDR3 is built from 15 residues. CDR3: CASSFDTRNTGELFF. CDR3 nucleotide sequence: TGCGCCAGCAGCTTCGATACGAGGAACACCGGGGAGCTGTTTTTT.

This rearrangement joins TRBV18 to TRBJ2-2; D gene unclear. V was cut by 6 bases and J by 3 bases, with 14 bases left in between. CDR1 is KGHSH, CDR2 LQKENI, per germline. The CDR3 sequence is 15 residues long. The CDR3 reads CASSLRYTDTGELFF. The CDR3 region has the DNA TGTGCCAGCTCTTTGCGGTACACGGACACCGGGGAGCTGTTTTTT.

The CDR3: CASSRSSYNEQFF. The CDR3 DNA follows: TGTGCCAGCAGCCGGAGCTCCTACAATGAGCAGTTCTTC. The chain links TRBV7-2 to TRBJ2-1; D gene uncertain. The CDR3 sequence is 13 residues long. Trimming pared 5 bases from V and 0 bases from J, leaving 5 bases between. Germline CDR1 and CDR2: SGHTA and FQGNSA.

A single count supports this clone. The V call is TRBV19, the J call TRBJ2-3; D might be TRBD2 (7 bases). The V end was cut by 5 bases, the J end by 2 bases, with 11 bases between. The CDR3 has 14 amino acids. The germline V gene has CDR1 LNHDA and CDR2 SQIVND (reference sequence). The DNA for the CDR3 is TGTGCCAGTAGTCGGGGGGACACCACAGATACGCAGTATTTT. Translation gives CASSRGDTTDTQYF.

The V gene is TRBV6-5, the J gene TRBJ1-4; 10 nucleotides line up with TRBD1. The V segment lost 6 bases and the J segment 7 bases; nucleotides outside the gene matches: 5. This CDR3 has 14 residues. Germline V CDR1 and CDR2: MNHEY, SVGAGI. In DNA form, the CDR3 reads TGTGCCAGCAGGTCCGGGACAGGGGTTGAAAAACTGTTTTTT. The encoded protein is CASRSGTGVEKLFF.

The J gene is TRBJ1-2, the V gene TRBV4-3, with 11 positions matching TRBD1. After removal of 1 base from V and 5 bases from J, the junction contained 9 bases not matched to a gene. Looked up from germline, CDR1 is LGHNA and CDR2 is YSLEER. The CDR3 loop spans 17 amino acids. CDR3 DNA: TGCGCCAGCAGCCAAGCGGACAGGGGGCCATGGGGATATGGCTACACCTTC. Protein sequence: CASSQADRGPWGYGYTF.

This clone turned up a few times. This same CDR3 is encoded by further DNA sequences in the sample. This chain links TRBV2 with TRBJ1-2, with TRBD1 as a possible D gene (5 bases). Trimming pared 5 bases from V and 6 bases from J, leaving 10 bases between. Germline V lookup: CDR1 SNHLY, CDR2 FYNNEI. The CDR3 runs to 12 residues. This chain's CDR3 is CASSLQGNGYTF. The CDR3, as DNA: TGTGCCAGCAGTCTCCAGGGTAATGGCTACACCTTC.

The V gene is TRBV6-5, the J gene TRBJ2-7, with TRBD2 matching 7 bases. The CDR3 sequence is 12 residues long. V was pared by 6 bases and J by 5 bases, with 4 bases of the junction left unmatched. Germline lookup yields CDR1 MNHEY and CDR2 SVGAGI. The CDR3 loop is CASSLGGDEQYF. DNA of the CDR3: TGTGCCAGCAGCCTGGGAGGGGACGAGCAGTACTTC.

The J gene is TRBJ2-5, the V gene TRBV4-2; tentatively, D is TRBD2 (6 bases). Germline V gene lookup returns CDR1 LGHNA and CDR2 YNFKEQ. The CDR3 loop spans 15 amino acids. V was cut by 5 bases and J by 5 bases, with 18 bases left in between. CDR3 protein: CASSAGRSGGETQYF. CDR3 DNA: TGTGCCAGCAGCGCGGGACGTTCTGGGGGGGAGACCCAGTACTTC.

The chain links TRBV30 to TRBJ2-3; TRBD2 matches 9 bases. V shed 8 bases, J shed 4 bases, and the junction held 1 base outside the gene matches. The CDR3 length is 11 residues. Per the germline V gene, CDR1 is GTSNPN and CDR2 is SVGIG (reference sequence). The DNA for the CDR3 is TGTGCCCGCGGGGGGGCAGATACGCAGTATTTT. Protein product: CARGGADTQYF. Complete variable domain (other parts from reference TRBV30 and TRBJ2-3): SQTIHQWPATLVQPVGSPLSLECTVEGTSNPNLYWYRQAAGRGLQLLFYSVGIGQISSEVPQNLSASRPQDRQFILSSKKLLLSDSGFYLCARGGADTQYFGPGTRLTVL.

This chain joins TRBV7-2 and TRBJ2-7, with D perhaps matching TRBD2 (7 bases). Between the trimmed V and J ends, which lost 1 base and 1 base, there was a span of 11 bases. Per germline, CDR1 SGHTA and CDR2 FQGNSA. The CDR3 is 15 amino acids. The CDR3 DNA reads TGTGCCAGCAGCTTAGGCGGGGGCCGTTCCTACGAGCAGTACTTC. This encodes CASSLGGGRSYEQYF.